The 21 T cell receptor beta chains reported below all come from one sample, sequenced in a study of cytomegalovirus exposure and HLA in healthy donors. Amplification used 60 Vbeta primers and 13 Jbeta primers. Sequencing used immunoSEQ multiplex PCR; TCRdb keeps in-frame clones, though not all of them. This table holds over 75,000 clones, less than 80% found once. Sequenced material: PBMCs. All receptors come from a man aged 25 to 45 in good health and CMV-seronegative.

The J gene is TRBJ2-2, the V gene TRBV5-4; D is unresolved. The V and J ends lost 6 bases and 1 base respectively, with 10 bases between them. The CDR3 totals 14 residues. Per the germline V gene, CDR1 is SGHNT and CDR2 is YYREEE (reference sequence). The CDR3 sequence: CASTPLLNTGELFF. In nucleotides, the CDR3 is TGTGCCAGCACCCCCCTCCTGAACACCGGGGAGCTGTTTTTT.

This rearrangement joins TRBV11-2 to TRBJ1-1; maybe TRBD1 (6 bases). The germline V gene encodes CDR1 SGHAT and CDR2 FQNNGV. The V end was cut by 5 bases, the J end by 9 bases, with 19 bases between. The CDR3 runs 14 residues. The CDR3 here is CASSREGGFLQAFF. Written as DNA, the CDR3 is TGTGCCAGCAGCCGGGAGGGGGGTTTCTTGCAAGCTTTCTTT.

The V call is TRBV2, the J call TRBJ2-7, with D tentatively TRBD1 (6 bases). Looked up from germline, CDR1 is SNHLY and CDR2 is FYNNEI. CDR3 size: 12 residues. Trimming shortened V by 5 bases and J by 3 bases, and 8 bases separated the two germline ends. CDR3 residues: CASSKQGYEQYF. The CDR3 DNA follows: TGTGCCAGCAGTAAACAGGGCTACGAGCAGTACTTC. Full variable domain (missing parts from reference TRBV2 and TRBJ2-7): EPEVTQTPSHQVTQMGQEVILRCVPISNHLYFYWYRQILGQKVEFLVSFYNNEISEKSEIFDDQFSVERPDGSNFTLKIRSTKLEDSAMYFCASSKQGYEQYFGPGTRLTVT.

J is TRBJ1-1 and V is TRBV28, with TRBD1 identical over 9 bases. CDR3 length: 16 amino acids. Germline V gene lookup returns CDR1 MDHEN and CDR2 SYDVKM. The J segment lost 4 bases and the V segment lost 1 base, leaving 7 bases of the junction unmatched. The CDR3 sequence is CASSLFPRGQGTEAFF. The CDR3 DNA reads as TGTGCCAGCAGTTTATTTCCCCGGGGACAGGGCACTGAAGCTTTCTTT.

This chain joins TRBV4-1 and TRBJ2-7; 7 bases are shared with TRBD2. Germline V lookup: CDR1 MGHRA, CDR2 YSYEKL. With V trimmed by 4 bases and J by 3 bases, 9 bases remained unmatched. The CDR3 is 15 residues long. CDR3 bases: TGCGCCAGCAGCCCGGGGACTACGCTTGGCTACGAGCAGTACTTC. Translation gives CASSPGTTLGYEQYF.

The chain recombines TRBV7-2 with TRBJ1-4; 7 positions agree with TRBD1. The CDR3 sequence is 14 residues long. Trimming took 5 bases from V and 3 from J; bases not matched to a gene: 3. CDR1 and CDR2 from the germline V gene are SGHTA and FQGNSA. CDR3 residues: CASSPGQPNEKLFF. Here the CDR3 DNA reads TGTGCCAGCAGCCCGGGACAGCCTAATGAAAAACTGTTTTTT.

This clone came up once. In nucleotides, the CDR3 is TGTGCCAGTAGTATAGATCTAGAGACTGAAGCTTTCTTT. This translates into CASSIDLETEAFF. The rearrangement uses TRBV19 and TRBJ1-1; D unresolved. Looked up from germline, CDR1 is LNHDA and CDR2 is SQIVND (reference sequence). CDR3 length: 13 amino acids. The V gene lost 0 bases and the J gene lost 5 bases, with 7 bases spanning the gap.

This rearrangement joins TRBV5-4 to TRBJ2-1, with 8 bases identical to TRBD1. Trimming removed 4 bases from V and 6 bases from J; junction bases left unmatched: 6. The CDR3 runs 14 residues. The germline gives CDR1 SGHNT, CDR2 YYREEE (reference sequence). Here the CDR3 DNA reads TGTGCCAGCAGCGCGGGACAGGAGCGCAATGAGCAGTTCTTC. Its translation is CASSAGQERNEQFF.

This clone showed up just once. The chain carries TRBV15 and TRBJ1-1; D is perhaps TRBD1 (5 bases). V was clipped by 6 bases and J by 0 bases, with 8 bases between them. Germline lookup yields CDR1 LNHNV and CDR2 YYDKDF (reference sequence). The CDR3 has 13 residues. The CDR3 coding sequence is TGTGCCACCAGAGACAGACTGAACACTGAAGCTTTCTTT. It is translated as CATRDRLNTEAFF.

J is TRBJ1-2 and V is TRBV2; D uncertain. This CDR3 has 13 amino acids. Trimming took off 7 bases at V and 3 bases at J, with 12 bases between the two ends. In germline, CDR1 is SNHLY, CDR2 FYNNEI. CDR3 coding DNA: TGTGCCAGCAAAATCGGGTATGACTATGGCTACACCTTC. Translated, it gives CASKIGYDYGYTF.

This clone turned up a few times. The rearrangement links TRBV6-1 to TRBJ1-2; TRBD1 is a possible D gene (6 bases). Germline loops: CDR1 MNHNS, CDR2 SASEGT. The CDR3 spans 16 residues. V lost 3 bases, J lost 2 bases, and 16 bases lay in between. CDR3 sequence (DNA): TGTGCCAGCAGTGAGTTTGGGGCAGGGGTGAACTATGGCTACACCTTC. Its protein product is CASSEFGAGVNYGYTF.

The rearrangement joins TRBV12-5 to TRBJ2-7, with D perhaps matching TRBD2 (5 bases). Trimming cost V 7 bases and J 6 bases, with 16 bases left between them. The CDR3 has 13 amino acids. Germline V gene lookup returns CDR1 LGHNT and CDR2 FRNRAP. CDR3 DNA: TGTGCTAGTGATCCTAATTCGGCGGGCGAGCAGTACTTC. Translating it yields CASDPNSAGEQYF.

This chain uses TRBV9 with TRBJ1-1; 7 nucleotides align to TRBD1. The V segment lost 3 bases and the J segment 4 bases; nucleotides outside the gene matches: 3. CDR1 is SGDLS, CDR2 YYNGEE, per germline. The CDR3 length is 13 residues. The DNA of the CDR3 is TGTGCCAGCAGCGCGACAGGGAGCACTGAAGCTTTCTTT. It translates to CASSATGSTEAFF.

This clone is a singleton in its sample. This chain connects TRBV18 to TRBJ2-1, with 7 positions matching TRBD2. The ends lost 3 bases at V and 8 bases at J; junction bases unmatched: 10. Germline values: CDR1 KGHSH, CDR2 LQKENI. This CDR3 region has 15 residues. CDR3 DNA sequence: TGTGCCAGCTCACCGTACAGCGGGATCTTCTATGAGCAGTTCTTC. Its protein product is CASSPYSGIFYEQFF.

The rearrangement uses TRBV7-9 and TRBJ1-1, with D possibly matching TRBD1 (6 bases). The CDR3 is made up of 16 amino acids. The germline V gene has CDR1 SEHNR and CDR2 FQNEAQ (reference sequence). Trimming took off 5 bases at V and 5 bases at J, with 21 bases between the two ends. The CDR3 sequence: CASSTGDTGRKTEAFF. CDR3 DNA sequence: TGTGCCAGCAGCACCGGGGATACAGGGAGAAAAACTGAAGCTTTCTTT.

The chain uses TRBV28 and TRBJ2-3; TRBD1 agrees at 7 bases. Looked up from germline, CDR1 is MDHEN and CDR2 is SYDVKM. V shed 4 bases, J shed 3 bases, and the junction held 7 bases outside the gene matches. The CDR3 totals 15 residues. The CDR3 DNA sequence: TGTGCCAGCAGTTACTGGACAGGTCGAACAGATACGCAGTATTTT. It translates to CASSYWTGRTDTQYF. The complete variable domain, with remaining parts taken from reference TRBV28 and TRBJ2-3, reads DVKVTQSSRYLVKRTGEKVFLECVQDMDHENMFWYRQDPGLGLRLIYFSYDVKMKEKGDIPEGYSVSREKKERFSLILESASTNQTSMYLCASSYWTGRTDTQYFGPGTRLTVL.

Only a few counts were recorded for this clone. The chain links TRBV7-3 to TRBJ2-5, with D possibly matching TRBD2 (5 bases). The ends were cut back, 3 bases at V and 3 bases at J, with 8 bases in the middle. Germline CDR1 and CDR2: SGHTA and FQGTGA. The CDR3 loop spans 13 amino acids. The CDR3 protein is CASSFPGEETQYF. In DNA form, the CDR3 reads TGTGCCAGCAGCTTTCCCGGGGAAGAGACCCAGTACTTC.

J is TRBJ2-1 and V is TRBV30; tentative D call: TRBD1 (6 bases). Germline CDR1 and CDR2: GTSNPN and SVGIG (reference sequence). The CDR3 is 13 amino acids. V dropped 5 bases and J dropped 7 bases, with 15 bases sitting between them. The CDR3 region is CAWGQIPYNEQFF. The CDR3 region has the DNA TGTGCCTGGGGACAGATCCCGTATAATGAGCAGTTCTTC.

This rearrangement joins TRBV7-8 to TRBJ1-3, with D perhaps TRBD1 (6 bases). Between the trimmed V and J ends, which lost 5 bases and 1 base, there was a span of 9 bases. This CDR3 comprises 14 residues. CDR1 is SGHVS and CDR2 is FQNEAQ in the germline V gene. CDR3 sequence (DNA): TGTGCCAGCAGCCCCGGGACATCTGGAAACACCATATATTTT. Protein sequence: CASSPGTSGNTIYF.

CDR3 sequence reads: CASSPNRDNQPQHF. The CDR3 bases are TGTGCCAGCAGTCCCAACAGGGACAATCAGCCCCAGCATTTT. This chain uses TRBV6-6 with TRBJ1-5; TRBD1 is a possible D gene (6 bases). The CDR3 runs to 14 residues. Deletions cut 5 bases from V and 3 bases from J, with 11 bases between. Germline V gene lookup returns CDR1 MNHNY and CDR2 SVGAGI (reference sequence).

V gene TRBV27 combines with J gene TRBJ2-3; 7 bases align to TRBD1. The CDR3 is made up of 14 amino acids. Germline V gene sequence: CDR1 MNHEY, CDR2 SMNVEV (reference sequence). Trimming took 6 bases from V and 0 from J; bases not matched to a gene: 3. CDR3 nucleotides: TGTGCCAGCAGCGACAGGGAAAGCACAGATACGCAGTATTTT. It encodes CASSDRESTDTQYF.